This entry is about one TCR beta chain. This sample is part of a study of T cell responses to AZD1222 COVID-19 vaccine. Germline CDR1 reads SGDLS; CDR2 reads YYNGEE. The CDR3 spans 12 residues. V lost 0 bases, J lost 6 bases, and 3 bases lay in between. Generated by immunoSEQ multiplex PCR, the TCRdb table keeps only in-frame clones and is missing some. Of 100,000 to 150,000 clones listed, 90% are singletons. This receptor was taken from an adult in good health. Source: peripheral blood, taken on day 0 of AZD1222 vaccination. The rearrangement links TRBV9 to TRBJ2-2; D remains unclear. Here the CDR3 reads CASSVDSGELFF. The CDR3 region has the DNA TGTGCCAGCAGCGTAGACTCCGGGGAGCTGTTTTTT.